This TCR beta chain is drawn from a study of blood T cell repertoires in COVID-19. Study as a whole: Sites across the United States, Italy and Spain contributed samples from acute and convalescent COVID-19. The cDNA or gDNA used as material had been derived from T cells, B-cell-depleted T cells, or PBMCs.

Recruited during active infection, patients (from Seattle) were subsequently followed longitudinally. In the original workflow: Amplification of reference gene primers provided the estimated nucleated cell counts. Sequencing was performed with immunoSEQ multiplex PCR; in TCRdb, only in-frame clones are kept and a portion is missing. V and J calls and clone size are copied from that table; D and trimming were computed from the DNA. The repertoire holds about 200,000 clones, with 70% to 90% as singletons. In germline, CDR1 is LGHDT, CDR2 YNNKEL (reference sequence). V dropped 2 bases and J dropped 1 base, with 16 bases sitting between them. The CDR3 is made up of 17 amino acids.

The receptor comes from a woman in her 50s with COVID-19, enrolled during active disease. The sequenced sample was peripheral blood. The chain links TRBV3-1 (or the pseudogene TRBV3-2) to TRBJ2-3; D is possibly TRBD1 (6 bases). The CDR3 spells CASSQTKQAGGTDTQYF. DNA of the CDR3: TGTGCCAGCAGCCAAACAAAACAGGCAGGGGGCACAGATACGCAGTATTTT.